These 11 T cell receptor beta chains came from one sample sequenced in a study of blood T cell repertoires in COVID-19. The protocol was immunoSEQ multiplex PCR, while the TCRdb copy is restricted to in-frame clones and leaves out a portion. The sample lists around 300,000 clones; approximately 83% were seen once. Sequencing was performed on peripheral blood. These receptors all come from a woman aged 70-85 years with acute or convalescent COVID-19.

The CDR3 bases are TGTGCCAGCAGTCCGTTCATCGCGGGGGGGGAAAACACCGGGGAGCTGTTTTTT. This sequence encodes CASSPFIAGGENTGELFF. This chain joins TRBV27 and TRBJ2-2; the match to TRBD2 covers 9 bases. Germline loops: CDR1 MNHEY, CDR2 SMNVEV (reference sequence). The V segment lost 5 bases and the J segment 2 bases; nucleotides outside the gene matches: 12. This CDR3 has 18 amino acids.

The gene calls are TRBV19 and TRBJ1-1; D is ambiguous. The CDR3 loop spans 14 amino acids. CDR1 is LNHDA and CDR2 is SQIVND in the germline V gene (reference sequence). V was pared by 3 bases and J by 4 bases, with 12 bases between. The CDR3 nucleotides read TGTGCCAGTAGTATCGGGGATTTCGCCACTGAAGCTTTCTTT. It translates to CASSIGDFATEAFF.

The V gene is TRBV5-6, the J gene TRBJ1-2; TRBD1 might be the D (6 bases). The CDR3 has 14 amino acids. V lost 4 bases, J lost 4 bases, and 14 bases lay in between. CDR1 and CDR2 (germline): SGHDT, YYEEEE. CDR3 DNA sequence: TGTGCCAGCAGCCCGGGAAGGGGGGGCTATGGCTACACCTTC. This gives the protein CASSPGRGGYGYTF.

This clone was counted between two and nine times. The chain is built from TRBV19 and TRBJ1-1, with 7 bases identical to TRBD1. The trim removed 3 bases at V and 4 bases at J, leaving 8 bases unmatched. The CDR3 runs 15 residues. In germline, CDR1 is LNHDA, CDR2 SQIVND (reference sequence). CDR3 residues: CASSIYNRGGTEAFF. DNA of the CDR3: TGTGCCAGTAGTATCTATAACAGGGGCGGCACTGAAGCTTTCTTT.

The J gene is TRBJ2-2, the V gene TRBV11-3, with TRBD2 matching 8 bases. With 4 bases clipped from V and 6 bases from J, the junction kept 13 bases outside the gene matches. Germline CDR1 SGHNT, CDR2 YENEEA. There are 17 residues in the CDR3. The CDR3 DNA is TGTGCCAGCAGCTCGACGTCTAGCGGGTCCCACCCCGGGGAGCTGTTTTTT. Amino acid sequence: CASSSTSSGSHPGELFF.

The chain links TRBV10-3 to TRBJ2-6; 7 nucleotides align to TRBD1. Germline-derived CDR1 and CDR2 are ENHRY and SYGVKD. This CDR3 is built from 16 residues. The trim removed 4 bases at V and 1 base at J, leaving 4 bases unmatched. This chain's CDR3 is CAISGQTGSGANVLTF. CDR3 in DNA: TGTGCCATCAGTGGGCAGACAGGGTCTGGGGCCAACGTCCTGACTTTC.

V gene TRBV28 combines with J gene TRBJ2-6; 10 nucleotides match TRBD1. The CDR3 has 16 residues. With 11 bases clipped from V and 2 bases from J, the junction kept 9 bases outside the gene matches. Germline values: CDR1 MDHEN, CDR2 SYDVKM. The CDR3, as DNA: TGTGCCGTCCAGACAGGGGGCGTCGCTGGGGCCAACGTCCTGACTTTC. Its protein is CAVQTGGVAGANVLTF.

CDR3 amino acids: CASSLRGGGTDTQYF. The CDR3 region has the DNA TGTGCCAGCAGCTTGCGGGGGGGCGGCACAGATACGCAGTATTTT. This sequence joins TRBV5-4 and TRBJ2-3; 8 nucleotides agree with TRBD2. With 1 base clipped from V and 1 base from J, the junction kept 2 bases outside the gene matches. There are 15 residues in the CDR3. Germline CDR1 reads SGHNT; CDR2 reads YYREEE (reference sequence).

V and J are TRBV29-1 and TRBJ1-2, with a weak D call TRBD1 (5 bases). V was pared by 4 bases and J by 4 bases, with 13 bases between. The CDR3 has 13 amino acids. Germline CDR1 is SQVTM and CDR2 is ANQGSEA. The CDR3 DNA reads TGCAGCGTTGGCCCGGGACTCCTCTATGGCTACACCTTC. It specifies CSVGPGLLYGYTF.

V gene TRBV6-5 combines with J gene TRBJ1-3; D is perhaps TRBD1 (6 bases). Trimming removed 7 bases from V and 2 bases from J, with 9 bases in between. Germline assignment: CDR1 MNHEY and CDR2 SVGAGI. This CDR3 has 13 residues. CDR3 bases: TGTGCCAGCAAGGCAGGGGCTGGAAACACCATATATTTT. Translating gives CASKAGAGNTIYF.

This clone appeared a few times. The CDR3 here is CASSNQGAREKLFF. The CDR3 nucleotides are TGTGCCAGCAGCAACCAGGGGGCTCGGGAAAAACTGTTTTTT. The chain has TRBV5-4 and TRBJ1-4; 8 bases line up with TRBD1. The ends lost 4 bases at V and 8 bases at J; junction bases unmatched: 7. Per the germline V gene, CDR1 is SGHNT and CDR2 is YYREEE (reference sequence). The CDR3 covers 14 residues.